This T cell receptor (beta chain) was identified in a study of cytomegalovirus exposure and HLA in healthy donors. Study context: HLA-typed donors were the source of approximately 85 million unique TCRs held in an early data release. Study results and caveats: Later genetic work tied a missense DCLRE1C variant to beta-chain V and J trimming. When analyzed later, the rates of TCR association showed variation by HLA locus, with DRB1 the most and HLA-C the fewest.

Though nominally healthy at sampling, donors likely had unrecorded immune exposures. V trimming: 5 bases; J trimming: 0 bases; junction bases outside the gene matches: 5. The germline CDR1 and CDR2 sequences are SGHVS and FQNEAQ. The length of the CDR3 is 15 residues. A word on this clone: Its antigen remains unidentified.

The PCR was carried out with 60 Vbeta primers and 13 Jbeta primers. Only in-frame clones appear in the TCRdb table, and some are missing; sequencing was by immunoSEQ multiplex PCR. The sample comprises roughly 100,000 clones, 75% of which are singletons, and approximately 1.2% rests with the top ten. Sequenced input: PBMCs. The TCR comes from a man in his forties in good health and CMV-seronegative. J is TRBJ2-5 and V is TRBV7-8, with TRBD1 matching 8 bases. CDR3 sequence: CASSPWTGYQETQYF. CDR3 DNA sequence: TGTGCCAGCAGCCCGTGGACAGGGTACCAAGAGACCCAGTACTTC.